This TCR beta chain was captured by sequencing in a study of CD8 T cells in Susac syndrome. With random hexamers, reverse transcription was performed on roughly 0.45 to 1 ug of RNA. TCRdb recomputed calls from the immunoSEQ multiplex PCR reads with MiXCR, one row per CDR3 protein. The sample lists under 90,000 distinct CDR3 sequences, roughly 94% seen once, with under 0.6% in the top ten. V dropped 1 base and J dropped 10; count of bases not matched to a gene: 9. The germline V gene has CDR1 SGHDT and CDR2 YYEEEE. This CDR3 is built from 15 residues. V and J are TRBV5-6 and TRBJ2-1, with TRBD2 matching over 9 bases. The clonotype originates from a human donor with Susac syndrome. Sequencing was performed on CD8+ T cells from PBMCs. CDR3: CASSLRPSGTGEQFF. CDR3 DNA: TGTGCCAGCAGCTTGCGGCCTAGCGGGACGGGGGAGCAGTTCTTC.